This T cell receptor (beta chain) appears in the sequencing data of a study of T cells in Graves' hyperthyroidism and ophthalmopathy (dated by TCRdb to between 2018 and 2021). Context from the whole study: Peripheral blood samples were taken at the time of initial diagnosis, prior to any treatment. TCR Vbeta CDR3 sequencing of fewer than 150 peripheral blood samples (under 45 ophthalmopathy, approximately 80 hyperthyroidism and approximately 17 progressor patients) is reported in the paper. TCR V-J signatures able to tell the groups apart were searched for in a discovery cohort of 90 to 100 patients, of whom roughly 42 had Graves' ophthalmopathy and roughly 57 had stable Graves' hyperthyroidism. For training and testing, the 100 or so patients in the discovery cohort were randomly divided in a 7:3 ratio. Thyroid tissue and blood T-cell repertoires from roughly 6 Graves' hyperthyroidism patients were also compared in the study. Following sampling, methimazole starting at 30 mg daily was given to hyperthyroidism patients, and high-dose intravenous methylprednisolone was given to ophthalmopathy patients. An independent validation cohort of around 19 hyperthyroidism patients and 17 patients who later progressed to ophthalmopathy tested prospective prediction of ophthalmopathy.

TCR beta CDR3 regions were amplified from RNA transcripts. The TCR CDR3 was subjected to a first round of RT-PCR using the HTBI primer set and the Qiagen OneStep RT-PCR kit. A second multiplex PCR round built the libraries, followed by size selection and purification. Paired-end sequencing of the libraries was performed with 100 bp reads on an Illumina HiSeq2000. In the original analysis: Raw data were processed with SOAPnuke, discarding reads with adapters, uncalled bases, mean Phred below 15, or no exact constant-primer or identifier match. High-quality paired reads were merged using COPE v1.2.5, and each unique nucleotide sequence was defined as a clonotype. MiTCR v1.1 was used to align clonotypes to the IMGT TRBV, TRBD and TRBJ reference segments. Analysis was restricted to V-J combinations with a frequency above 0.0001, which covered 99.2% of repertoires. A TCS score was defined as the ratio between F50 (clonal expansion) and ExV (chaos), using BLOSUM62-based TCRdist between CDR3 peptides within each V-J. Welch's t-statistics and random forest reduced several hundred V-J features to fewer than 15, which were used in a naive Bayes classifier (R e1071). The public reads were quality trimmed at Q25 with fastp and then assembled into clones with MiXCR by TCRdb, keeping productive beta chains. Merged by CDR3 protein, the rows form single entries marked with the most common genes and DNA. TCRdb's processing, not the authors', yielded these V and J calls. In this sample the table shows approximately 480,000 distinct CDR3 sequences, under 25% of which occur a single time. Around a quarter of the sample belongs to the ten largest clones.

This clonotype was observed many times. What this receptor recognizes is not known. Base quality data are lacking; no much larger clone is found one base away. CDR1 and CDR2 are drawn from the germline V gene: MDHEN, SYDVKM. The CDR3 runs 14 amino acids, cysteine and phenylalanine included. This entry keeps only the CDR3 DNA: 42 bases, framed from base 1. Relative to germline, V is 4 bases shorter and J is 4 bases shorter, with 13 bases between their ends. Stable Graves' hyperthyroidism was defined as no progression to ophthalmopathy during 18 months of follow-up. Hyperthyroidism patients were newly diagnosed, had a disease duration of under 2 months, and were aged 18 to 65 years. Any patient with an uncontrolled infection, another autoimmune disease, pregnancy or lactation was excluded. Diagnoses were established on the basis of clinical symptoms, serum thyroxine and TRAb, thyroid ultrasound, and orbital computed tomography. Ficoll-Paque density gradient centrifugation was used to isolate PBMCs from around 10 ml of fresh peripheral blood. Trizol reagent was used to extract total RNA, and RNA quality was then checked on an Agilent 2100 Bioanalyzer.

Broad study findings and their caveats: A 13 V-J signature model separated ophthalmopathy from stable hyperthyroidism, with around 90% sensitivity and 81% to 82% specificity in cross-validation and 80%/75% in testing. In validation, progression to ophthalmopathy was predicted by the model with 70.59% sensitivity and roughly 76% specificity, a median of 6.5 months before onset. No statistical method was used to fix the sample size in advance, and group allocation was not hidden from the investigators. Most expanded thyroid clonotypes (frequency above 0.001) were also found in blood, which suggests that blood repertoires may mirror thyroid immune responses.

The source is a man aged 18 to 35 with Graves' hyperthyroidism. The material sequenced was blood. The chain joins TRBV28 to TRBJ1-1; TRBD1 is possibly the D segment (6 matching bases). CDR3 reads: CASSSGAPGTEAFF. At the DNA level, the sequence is TGTGCCAGCAGTTCGGGGGCGCCGGGCACTGAAGCTTTCTTT.